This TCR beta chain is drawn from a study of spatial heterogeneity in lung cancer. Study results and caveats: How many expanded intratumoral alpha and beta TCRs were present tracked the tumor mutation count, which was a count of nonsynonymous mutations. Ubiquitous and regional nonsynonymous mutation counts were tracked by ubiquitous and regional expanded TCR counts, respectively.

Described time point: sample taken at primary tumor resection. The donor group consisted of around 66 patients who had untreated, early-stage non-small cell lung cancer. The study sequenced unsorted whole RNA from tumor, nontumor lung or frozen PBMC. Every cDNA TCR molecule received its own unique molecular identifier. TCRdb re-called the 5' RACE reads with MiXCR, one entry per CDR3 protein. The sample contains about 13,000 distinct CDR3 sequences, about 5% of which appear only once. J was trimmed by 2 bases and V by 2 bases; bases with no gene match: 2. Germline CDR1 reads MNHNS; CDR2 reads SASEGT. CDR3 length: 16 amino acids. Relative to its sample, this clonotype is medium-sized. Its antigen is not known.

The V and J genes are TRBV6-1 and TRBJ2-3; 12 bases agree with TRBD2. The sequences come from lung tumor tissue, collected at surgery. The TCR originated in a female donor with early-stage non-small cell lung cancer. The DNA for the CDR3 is TGTGCCAGCAGTGAAAGACTAGCGGGGGCCACAGATACGCAGTATTTT. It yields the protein CASSERLAGATDTQYF.